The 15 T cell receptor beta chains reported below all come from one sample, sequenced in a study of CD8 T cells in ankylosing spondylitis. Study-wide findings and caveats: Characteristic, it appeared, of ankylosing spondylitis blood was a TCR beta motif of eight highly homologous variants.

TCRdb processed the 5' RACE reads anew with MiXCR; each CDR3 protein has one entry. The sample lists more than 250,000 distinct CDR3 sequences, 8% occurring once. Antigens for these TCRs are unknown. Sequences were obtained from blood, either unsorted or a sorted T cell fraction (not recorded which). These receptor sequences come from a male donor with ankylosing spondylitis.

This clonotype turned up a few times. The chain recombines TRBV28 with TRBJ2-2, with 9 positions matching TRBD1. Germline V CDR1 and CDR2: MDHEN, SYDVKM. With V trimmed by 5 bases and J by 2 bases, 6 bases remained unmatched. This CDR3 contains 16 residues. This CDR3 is CASSGPTGGNTGELFF. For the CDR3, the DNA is TGTGCCAGCAGTGGACCCACAGGGGGCAACACCGGGGAGCTGTTTTTT.

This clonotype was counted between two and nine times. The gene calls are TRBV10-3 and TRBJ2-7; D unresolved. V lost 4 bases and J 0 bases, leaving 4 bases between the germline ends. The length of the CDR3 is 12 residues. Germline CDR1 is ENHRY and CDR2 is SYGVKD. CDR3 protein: CAISGTSYEQYF. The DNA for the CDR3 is TGTGCCATCAGTGGGACCTCCTACGAGCAGTACTTC.

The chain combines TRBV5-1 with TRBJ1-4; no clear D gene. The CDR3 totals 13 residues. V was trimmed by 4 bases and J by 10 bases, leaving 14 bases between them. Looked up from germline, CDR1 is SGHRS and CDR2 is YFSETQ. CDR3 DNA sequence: TGCGCCAGCAGCGCATCGGGCGCCGTAAAACTGTTTTTT. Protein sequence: CASSASGAVKLFF.

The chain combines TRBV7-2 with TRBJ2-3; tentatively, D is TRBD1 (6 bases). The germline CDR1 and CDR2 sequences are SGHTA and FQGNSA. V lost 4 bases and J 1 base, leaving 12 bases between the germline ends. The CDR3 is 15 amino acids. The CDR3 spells CASSSRRQGTDTQYF. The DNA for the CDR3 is TGTGCCAGCAGCTCCCGCCGACAGGGCACAGATACGCAGTATTTT.

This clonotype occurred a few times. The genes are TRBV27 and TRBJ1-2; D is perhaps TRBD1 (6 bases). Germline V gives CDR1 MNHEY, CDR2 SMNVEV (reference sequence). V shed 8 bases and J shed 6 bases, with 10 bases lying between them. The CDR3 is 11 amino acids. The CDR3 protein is CASWTVHGYTF. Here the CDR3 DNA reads TGTGCCAGCTGGACAGTACATGGCTACACCTTC.

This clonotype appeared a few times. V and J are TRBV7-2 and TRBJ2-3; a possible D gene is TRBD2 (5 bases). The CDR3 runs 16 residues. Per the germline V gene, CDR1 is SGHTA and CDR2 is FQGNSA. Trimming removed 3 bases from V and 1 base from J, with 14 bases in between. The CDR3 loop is CASSLTGGLGTDTQYF. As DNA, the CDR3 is TGTGCCAGCAGCTTGACCGGAGGCCTGGGCACAGATACGCAGTATTTT.

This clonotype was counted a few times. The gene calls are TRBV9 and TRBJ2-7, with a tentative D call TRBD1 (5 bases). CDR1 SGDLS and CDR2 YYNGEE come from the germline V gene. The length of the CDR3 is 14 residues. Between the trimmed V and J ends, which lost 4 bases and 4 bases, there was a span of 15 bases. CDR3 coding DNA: TGTGCCAGCAGCCCAGGGATTCGACAGTACGAGCAGTACTTC. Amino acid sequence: CASSPGIRQYEQYF.

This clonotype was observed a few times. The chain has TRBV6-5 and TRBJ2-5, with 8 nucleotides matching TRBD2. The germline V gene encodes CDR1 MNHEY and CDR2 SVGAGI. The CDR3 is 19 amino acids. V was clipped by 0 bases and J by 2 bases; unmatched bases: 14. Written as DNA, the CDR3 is TGTGCCAGCAGTTACTCGATTATGGGGGCGCGCGGGAGGCAAGAGACCCAGTACTTC. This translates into CASSYSIMGARGRQETQYF.

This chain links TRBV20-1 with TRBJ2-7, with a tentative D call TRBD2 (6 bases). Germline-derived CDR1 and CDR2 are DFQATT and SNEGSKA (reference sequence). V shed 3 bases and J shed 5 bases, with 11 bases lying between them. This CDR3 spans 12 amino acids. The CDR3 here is CSASGGADEQYF. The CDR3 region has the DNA TGCAGTGCTAGTGGCGGGGCGGACGAGCAGTACTTC.

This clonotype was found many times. CDR3 sequence reads: CASSQVRSTGELFF. As DNA, the CDR3 is TGCGCCAGCAGTCAGGTGCGAAGCACCGGGGAGCTGTTTTTT. The V call is TRBV5-1, the J call TRBJ2-2, with D hard to call. From germline, CDR1 is SGHRS and CDR2 YFSETQ. This CDR3 contains 14 residues. The ends were cut back, 5 bases at V and 4 bases at J, with 12 bases in the middle.

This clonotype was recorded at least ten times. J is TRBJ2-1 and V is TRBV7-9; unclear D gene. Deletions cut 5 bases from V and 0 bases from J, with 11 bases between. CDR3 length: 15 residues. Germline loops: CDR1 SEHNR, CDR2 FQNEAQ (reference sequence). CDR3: CASSPGRSSYNEQFF. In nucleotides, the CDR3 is TGTGCCAGCAGCCCCGGACGGAGCTCCTACAATGAGCAGTTCTTC. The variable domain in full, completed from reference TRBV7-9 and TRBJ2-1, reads DTGVSQNPRHKITKRGQNVTFRCDPISEHNRLYWYRQTLGQGPEFLTYFQNEAQLEKSRLLSDRFSAERPKGSFSTLEIQRTEQGDSAMYLCASSPGRSSYNEQFFGPGTRLTVL.

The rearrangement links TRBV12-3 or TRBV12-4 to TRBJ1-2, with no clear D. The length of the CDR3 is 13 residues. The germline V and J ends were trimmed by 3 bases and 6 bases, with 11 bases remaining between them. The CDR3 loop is CASSFTAADGYTF. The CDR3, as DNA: TGTGCCAGCAGTTTTACGGCAGCAGATGGCTACACCTTC.

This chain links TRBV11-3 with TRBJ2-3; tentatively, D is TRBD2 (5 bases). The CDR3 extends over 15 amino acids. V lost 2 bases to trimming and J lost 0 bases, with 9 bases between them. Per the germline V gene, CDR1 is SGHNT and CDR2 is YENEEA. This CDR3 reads CASSLPGRSTDTQYF. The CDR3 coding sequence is TGTGCCAGCAGCTTACCGGGAAGAAGCACAGATACGCAGTATTTT.

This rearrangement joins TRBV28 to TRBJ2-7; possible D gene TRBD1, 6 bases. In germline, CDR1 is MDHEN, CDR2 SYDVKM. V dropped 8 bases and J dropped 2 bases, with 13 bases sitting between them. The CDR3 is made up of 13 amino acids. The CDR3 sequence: CASEPQGTYEQYF. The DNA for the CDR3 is TGTGCCAGCGAGCCACAGGGTACCTACGAGCAGTACTTC. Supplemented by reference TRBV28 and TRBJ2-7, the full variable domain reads DVKVTQSSRYLVKRTGEKVFLECVQDMDHENMFWYRQDPGLGLRLIYFSYDVKMKEKGDIPEGYSVSREKKERFSLILESASTNQTSMYLCASEPQGTYEQYFGPGTRLTVT.

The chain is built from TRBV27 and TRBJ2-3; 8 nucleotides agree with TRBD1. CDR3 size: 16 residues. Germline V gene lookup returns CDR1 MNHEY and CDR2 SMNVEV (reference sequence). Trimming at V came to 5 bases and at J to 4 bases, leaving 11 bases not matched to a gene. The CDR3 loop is CASSTRQGSIPDTQYF. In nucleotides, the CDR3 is TGTGCCAGCAGTACGCGACAGGGGAGTATCCCAGATACGCAGTATTTT.